These 29 T cell receptor beta chains originate from one sample sequenced in a study of T cell changes during pregnancy in multiple sclerosis. Produced via immunoSEQ multiplex PCR; TCRdb's table is partial and in-frame only. The table has 44,000 or so clones, roughly 91% seen once. The material was CD8+ T cells from peripheral blood mononuclear cells, obtained after pregnancy. The receptors derive from a female donor in good health, enrolled as a control in a pregnancy study.

V usage is TRBV4-1 and J usage is TRBJ1-4; D not resolved. This CDR3 comprises 12 residues. From germline, CDR1 is MGHRA and CDR2 YSYEKL. V dropped 1 base and J dropped 7 bases, with 4 bases sitting between them. The CDR3 nucleotides are TGCGCCAGCAGCCAAGTTATTGAAAAACTGTTTTTT. This sequence encodes CASSQVIEKLFF.

The chain combines TRBV4-3 with TRBJ2-7; a possible D gene is TRBD2 (5 bases). The CDR3 runs 15 residues. V lost 0 bases and J lost 3, with 12 bases in between. CDR1 is LGHNA, CDR2 YSLEER, per germline. In DNA form, the CDR3 reads TGCGCCAGCAGCCAAGAGCAAGACTATTACTACGAGCAGTACTTC. It codes for CASSQEQDYYYEQYF.

The chain's CDR3 is CASSPRGAGPGNQPQHF. The CDR3 DNA follows: TGTGCCAGCAGCCCTAGGGGAGCGGGTCCTGGCAATCAGCCCCAGCATTTT. The rearrangement links TRBV7-8 to TRBJ1-5, with a tentative D call TRBD1 (5 bases). Germline V gene sequence: CDR1 SGHVS, CDR2 FQNEAQ. The ends were cut back, 5 bases at V and 2 bases at J, with 19 bases in the middle. The length of the CDR3 is 17 residues.

This clone was seen more than once but under ten times. The chain couples TRBV11-2 to TRBJ2-7; no clear D gene. Germline V gene data show CDR1 as SGHAT and CDR2 as FQNNGV. With 2 bases removed from V and 3 bases from J, the gap between germline ends came to 11 bases. There are 14 residues in the CDR3. CDR3 bases: TGTGCCAGCAGCTTAAGCTATCAGGACTACGAGCAGTACTTC. Protein: CASSLSYQDYEQYF.

The chain carries TRBV9 and TRBJ1-2, with D unclear. Trimming stripped 0 bases from V and 4 bases from J, with 10 bases between. Germline CDR1 SGDLS, CDR2 YYNGEE. This CDR3 has 14 residues. CDR3 nucleotides: TGTGCCAGCAGCGTAGGTGGCGGCCGCTATGGCTACACCTTC. Translation: CASSVGGGRYGYTF.

The rearrangement joins TRBV30 to TRBJ2-3; D is possibly TRBD2 (5 bases). The CDR3 has 15 residues. Germline loops: CDR1 GTSNPN, CDR2 SVGIG (reference sequence). Trimming cost V 2 bases and J 4 bases, with 16 bases left between them. For the CDR3, the DNA is TGTGCCTGGAGTCTCAGCGGCGATTTACCAGATACGCAGTATTTT. Translated: CAWSLSGDLPDTQYF.

The chain is built from TRBV7-2 and TRBJ1-2; weak D call: TRBD1 (5 bases). Germline V gene sequence: CDR1 SGHTA, CDR2 FQGNSA. The CDR3 consists of 13 residues. V was trimmed by 5 bases and J by 5 bases, leaving 12 bases between them. The CDR3 spells CASSPQGVYGYTF. In DNA, the CDR3 is TGTGCCAGCAGCCCCCAGGGTGTTTATGGCTACACCTTC.

The chain recombines TRBV7-8 with TRBJ2-2, with unresolved D. This CDR3 spans 12 amino acids. CDR1 SGHVS and CDR2 FQNEAQ come from the germline V gene. V was trimmed by 5 bases and J by 5 bases, leaving 6 bases between them. CDR3 sequence: CASSPRTGELFF. The CDR3 DNA follows: TGTGCCAGCAGCCCTCGTACCGGGGAGCTGTTTTTT.

The J gene is TRBJ1-3, the V gene TRBV11-2; a possible D gene is TRBD1 (5 bases). Germline V gives CDR1 SGHAT, CDR2 FQNNGV. The CDR3 is made up of 17 amino acids. Trimming took off 6 bases at V and 0 bases at J, with 18 bases between the two ends. CDR3 in DNA: TGTGCCAGCAGTCAGGCCCTGACAGTGAGCTCTGGAAACACCATATATTTT. Encoded protein: CASSQALTVSSGNTIYF.

The rearrangement joins TRBV7-9 to TRBJ2-5, with 14 bases that match TRBD2. CDR1 and CDR2 (germline): SEHNR, FQNEAQ (reference sequence). This CDR3 spans 14 amino acids. Trimming took 9 bases from V and 4 from J; bases not matched to a gene: 4. The CDR3: CASSGTSGGETQYF. The CDR3 DNA follows: TGTGCCAGTTCCGGGACTAGCGGGGGAGAGACCCAGTACTTC.

This chain connects TRBV28 to TRBJ1-5, with D perhaps TRBD1 (6 bases). The CDR3 contains 14 residues. The V and J ends lost 11 bases and 5 bases respectively, with 19 bases between them. Germline CDR1 MDHEN, CDR2 SYDVKM. The CDR3 reads CASRGQFKDQPQHF. CDR3 nucleotide sequence: TGTGCCTCCCGAGGACAGTTTAAGGATCAGCCCCAGCATTTT.

The rearrangement links TRBV28 to TRBJ2-1; D remains unclear. Germline V gives CDR1 MDHEN, CDR2 SYDVKM. Trimming stripped 1 base from V and 6 bases from J, with 7 bases between. CDR3 length: 13 amino acids. CDR3 amino acids: CASSLYGPNEQFF. The CDR3, as DNA: TGTGCCAGCAGTTTATATGGGCCCAATGAGCAGTTCTTC.

This clone was recorded only once. This chain connects TRBV4-3 to TRBJ2-1; 8 bases are a match to TRBD2. The CDR3 consists of 17 residues. The germline V gene has CDR1 LGHNA and CDR2 YSLEER. Trimming removed 3 bases from V and 3 bases from J; junction bases left unmatched: 10. The DNA of the CDR3 is TGCGCCAGCAGCCAGCAAGGACTAGCTTATGGCTACAATGAGCAGTTCTTC. It encodes CASSQQGLAYGYNEQFF.

The V call is TRBV9, the J call TRBJ2-7, with TRBD2 identical over 9 bases. This CDR3 has 16 residues. V lost 1 base and J lost 2; bases outside the gene matches: 7. Germline V lookup: CDR1 SGDLS, CDR2 YYNGEE. The CDR3 DNA reads as TGTGCCAGCAGCGTAACCGCGGGGGGGCCCCCCTACGAGCAGTACTTC. Translated: CASSVTAGGPPYEQYF.

The J gene is TRBJ2-1, the V gene TRBV30; TRBD2 agrees at 8 bases. The germline V gene has CDR1 GTSNPN and CDR2 SVGIG (reference sequence). The V and J ends lost 3 bases and 5 bases, in that order; junction bases with no gene match: 3. CDR3 length: 13 amino acids. The DNA of the CDR3 is TGTGCCTGGAGCGGGGGGGTCCACAATGAGCAGTTCTTC. Amino acids: CAWSGGVHNEQFF. Supplemented by reference TRBV30 and TRBJ2-1, the full variable domain reads SQTIHQWPATLVQPVGSPLSLECTVEGTSNPNLYWYRQAAGRGLQLLFYSVGIGQISSEVPQNLSASRPQDRQFILSSKKLLLSDSGFYLCAWSGGVHNEQFFGPGTRLTVL.

The chain employs TRBV5-1 and TRBJ2-6; D may be TRBD1 (6 bases). The CDR3 length is 16 residues. Germline assignment: CDR1 SGHRS and CDR2 YFSETQ. Trimming removed 4 bases from V and 1 base from J, with 12 bases in between. CDR3: CASSTRQVSGANVLTF. Written as DNA, the CDR3 is TGCGCCAGCAGCACCCGACAGGTTTCTGGGGCCAACGTCCTGACTTTC.

The rearrangement uses TRBV9 and TRBJ2-2; 8 bases map to TRBD1. The trim removed 1 base at V and 1 base at J, leaving 3 bases unmatched. The length of the CDR3 is 16 residues. Looked up from germline, CDR1 is SGDLS and CDR2 is YYNGEE. For the CDR3, the DNA is TGTGCCAGCAGCGTACCCGACAGGGGGAACACCGGGGAGCTGTTTTTT. Translation: CASSVPDRGNTGELFF.

This rearrangement joins TRBV5-6 to TRBJ2-7, with 7 bases that match TRBD1. In germline, CDR1 is SGHDT, CDR2 YYEEEE. V lost 4 bases and J lost 3; bases outside the gene matches: 7. The CDR3 extends over 14 amino acids. The CDR3 here is CASSLGQVGYEQYF. The CDR3 DNA follows: TGTGCCAGCAGCCTCGGACAGGTTGGCTACGAGCAGTACTTC.

This chain links TRBV27 with TRBJ1-1; 7 positions match TRBD1. From germline, CDR1 is MNHEY and CDR2 SMNVEV (reference sequence). The CDR3 length is 15 residues. After removal of 6 bases from V and 3 bases from J, the junction contained 10 bases not matched to a gene. The CDR3 sequence is CASSYRGLRDTEAFF. CDR3 bases: TGTGCCAGCAGCTATAGGGGGCTAAGGGACACTGAAGCTTTCTTT.

The chain uses TRBV9 and TRBJ2-2, with a weak D call TRBD1 (6 bases). Germline values: CDR1 SGDLS, CDR2 YYNGEE. Trimming stripped 2 bases from V and 5 bases from J, with 13 bases between. This CDR3 contains 15 residues. The CDR3 sequence: CASSVYRVPTGELFF. CDR3 bases: TGTGCCAGCAGCGTCTACAGGGTCCCAACCGGGGAGCTGTTTTTT.

The chain recombines TRBV2 with TRBJ2-7; possible D gene TRBD1, 6 bases. The germline V gene has CDR1 SNHLY and CDR2 FYNNEI. The CDR3 has 13 amino acids. The germline V and J ends were trimmed by 7 bases and 3 bases, with 13 bases remaining between them. As DNA, the CDR3 is TGTGCCAGCACCGGCTGGACAGACTACGAGCAGTACTTC. Translated, it gives CASTGWTDYEQYF.

The chain recombines TRBV13 with TRBJ2-5; D remains unclear. V was shortened by 5 bases and J by 0 bases, with 16 bases between the two germline ends. The CDR3 spans 16 residues. Germline assignment: CDR1 PRHDT and CDR2 FYEKMQ (reference sequence). The CDR3: CASSHRQNPYQETQYF. CDR3 DNA sequence: TGTGCCAGCAGCCATAGACAAAACCCGTACCAAGAGACCCAGTACTTC.

The V call is TRBV6-6, the J call TRBJ1-2; no firm D call. Trimming pared 8 bases from V and 3 bases from J, leaving 16 bases between. This CDR3 spans 14 amino acids. Germline V CDR1 and CDR2: MNHNY, SVGAGI (reference sequence). In nucleotides, the CDR3 is TGTGCCAGCGCCCAGGCCGGGGAGGACTATGGCTACACCTTC. Amino acid sequence: CASAQAGEDYGYTF.

This chain joins TRBV28 and TRBJ1-2; D remains ambiguous. Germline V lookup: CDR1 MDHEN, CDR2 SYDVKM. Trimming took 5 bases from V and 4 from J, leaving 11 bases between them. The CDR3 runs to 13 residues. CDR3 nucleotide sequence: TGTGCCAGCAGTCCTCCTTTCCGCTATGGCTACACCTTC. Its translation is CASSPPFRYGYTF.

This chain uses TRBV6-5 with TRBJ2-3, with a tentative D call TRBD2 (5 bases). This CDR3 contains 16 residues. The V and J ends lost 4 bases and 0 bases respectively, with 14 bases between them. Per the germline V gene, CDR1 is MNHEY and CDR2 is SVGAGI. As DNA, the CDR3 is TGTGCCAGCAGTTCCAAGAGCGGAGTTAGCACAGATACGCAGTATTTT. Amino acids: CASSSKSGVSTDTQYF.

This chain joins TRBV27 and TRBJ2-7; possible D gene TRBD2, 5 bases. V lost 8 bases to trimming and J lost 1 base, with 12 bases between them. The CDR3 has 13 amino acids. Germline V gene lookup returns CDR1 MNHEY and CDR2 SMNVEV (reference sequence). The CDR3 loop reads CASSVTSSYEQYF. As DNA, the CDR3 is TGTGCCAGCTCGGTCACTAGTTCCTACGAGCAGTACTTC.

This clone was recorded only once. The chain links TRBV4-2 to TRBJ2-5; 7 bases match TRBD2. Germline assignment: CDR1 LGHNA and CDR2 YNFKEQ. The CDR3 has 18 residues. The V gene end was trimmed by 0 bases and the J gene end by 2 bases; junction bases not matched to a gene: 12. CDR3 DNA: TGTGCCAGCAGCCAAGAGGGAAGGTGGCTAGCGGTTCAAGAGACCCAGTACTTC. Translation: CASSQEGRWLAVQETQYF.

The chain employs TRBV27 and TRBJ2-7, with 7 bases fitting TRBD2. Trimming took 10 bases from V and 0 from J; bases not matched to a gene: 15. CDR3 size: 16 residues. The germline gives CDR1 MNHEY, CDR2 SMNVEV (reference sequence). The CDR3 spells CATLGRPGPISYEQYF. The CDR3 region has the DNA TGTGCCACCCTCGGGAGGCCGGGACCCATCTCCTACGAGCAGTACTTC.

This clone was recorded once. CDR3 protein: CASSVDSQPEAFF. The CDR3 nucleotides read TGTGCCAGCAGCGTGGACAGCCAGCCTGAAGCTTTCTTT. The rearrangement uses TRBV9 and TRBJ1-1; maybe TRBD1 (6 bases). The germline V gene has CDR1 SGDLS and CDR2 YYNGEE. This CDR3 comprises 13 residues. Trimming cost V 2 bases and J 6 bases, with 11 bases left between them.